The clone carrying this TCR beta chain was observed a handful of times. J lost 7 bases, V lost 2 bases, and 4 bases had no gene match. In germline, CDR1 is MDHEN, CDR2 SYDVKM. The CDR3 spans 15 residues. This sample stems from a study of T-cell reconstitution after alpha-beta-depleted transplantation in children. Preparing the TCRbeta library involved the use of unique molecular identifiers. Via MiXCR, TCRdb re-called the PCR reads, giving one row per CDR3 protein. The repertoire has fewer than 1 million distinct CDR3 sequences, under 20% of them found once; the top ten carry 5%. The chain links TRBV28 to TRBJ2-1, with 11 bases aligning to TRBD2. This specimen consisted of PBMCs, mostly from graft donor cells, obtained 360 days after TCRalphabeta/CD19-depleted stem cell transplant. This clonotype was obtained from a male patient younger than 18 who had a stem cell transplant for acute lymphoblastic leukemia, so the T cells may come from the graft donor. CDR3 DNA: TGTGCCAGCAGTTTAGAACTAGCGGGAGATAATGAGCAGTTCTTC. It encodes CASSLELAGDNEQFF.